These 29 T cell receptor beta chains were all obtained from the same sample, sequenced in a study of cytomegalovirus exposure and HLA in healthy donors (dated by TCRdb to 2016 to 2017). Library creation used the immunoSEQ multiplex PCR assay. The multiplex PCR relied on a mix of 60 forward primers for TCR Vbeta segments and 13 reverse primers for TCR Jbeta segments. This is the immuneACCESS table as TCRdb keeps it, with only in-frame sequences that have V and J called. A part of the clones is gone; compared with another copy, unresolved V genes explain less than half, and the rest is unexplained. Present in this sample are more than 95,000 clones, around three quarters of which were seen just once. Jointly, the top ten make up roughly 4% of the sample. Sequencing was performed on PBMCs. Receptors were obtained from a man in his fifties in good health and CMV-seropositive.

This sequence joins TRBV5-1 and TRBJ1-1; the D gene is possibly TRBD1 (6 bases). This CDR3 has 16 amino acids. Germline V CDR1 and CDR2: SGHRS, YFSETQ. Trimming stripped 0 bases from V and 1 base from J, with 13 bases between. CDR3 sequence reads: CASSLAGQSSNTEAFF. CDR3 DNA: TGCGCCAGCAGCTTGGCCGGACAGTCCTCGAACACTGAAGCTTTCTTT.

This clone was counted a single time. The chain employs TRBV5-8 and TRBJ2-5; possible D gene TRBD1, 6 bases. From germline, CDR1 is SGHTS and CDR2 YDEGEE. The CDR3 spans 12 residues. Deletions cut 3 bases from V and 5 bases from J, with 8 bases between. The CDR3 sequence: CASSYRAETQYF. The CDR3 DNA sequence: TGTGCCAGCAGCTACAGGGCGGAGACCCAGTACTTC.

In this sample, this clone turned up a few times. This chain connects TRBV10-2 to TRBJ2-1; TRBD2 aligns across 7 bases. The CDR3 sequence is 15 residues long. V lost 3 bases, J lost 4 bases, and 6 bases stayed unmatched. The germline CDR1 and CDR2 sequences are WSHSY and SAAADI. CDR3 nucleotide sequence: TGCGCCAGCAGTGAACCTAGCGGACCGTACAATGAGCAGTTCTTC. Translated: CASSEPSGPYNEQFF.

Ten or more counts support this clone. CDR3 nucleotide sequence: TGTGCCAGCAGTGAATCTCCGACAGGGGGCTACGAGCAGTACTTC. It translates to CASSESPTGGYEQYF. The rearrangement links TRBV6-1 to TRBJ2-7; 9 nucleotides agree with TRBD1. Germline V gene sequence: CDR1 MNHNS, CDR2 SASEGT. The trim removed 2 bases at V and 3 bases at J, leaving 5 bases unmatched. This CDR3 region has 15 residues.

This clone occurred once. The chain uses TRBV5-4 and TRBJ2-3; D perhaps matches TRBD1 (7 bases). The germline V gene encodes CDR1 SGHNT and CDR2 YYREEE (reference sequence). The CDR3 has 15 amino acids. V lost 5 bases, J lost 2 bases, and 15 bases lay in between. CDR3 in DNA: TGTGCCAGCAGTAACAGGGGACTCGACACAGATACGCAGTATTTT. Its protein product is CASSNRGLDTDTQYF.

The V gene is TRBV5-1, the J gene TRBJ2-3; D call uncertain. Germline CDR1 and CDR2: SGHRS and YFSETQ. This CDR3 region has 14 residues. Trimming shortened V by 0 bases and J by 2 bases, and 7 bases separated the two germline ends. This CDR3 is CASSLEQTTDTQYF. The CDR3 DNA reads TGCGCCAGCAGCTTGGAACAAACCACAGATACGCAGTATTTT.

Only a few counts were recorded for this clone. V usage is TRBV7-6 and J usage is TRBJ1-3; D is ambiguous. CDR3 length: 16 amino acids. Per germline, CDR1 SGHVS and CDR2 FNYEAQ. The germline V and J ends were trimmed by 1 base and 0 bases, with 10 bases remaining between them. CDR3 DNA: TGTGCCAGCAGCTTAGGACCAGGAAACTCTGGAAACACCATATATTTT. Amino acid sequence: CASSLGPGNSGNTIYF. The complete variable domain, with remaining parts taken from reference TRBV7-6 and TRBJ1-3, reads GAGVSQSPRYKVTKRGQDVALRCDPISGHVSLYWYRQALGQGPEFLTYFNYEAQQDKSGLPNDRFSAERPEGSISTLTIQRTEQRDSAMYRCASSLGPGNSGNTIYFGEGSWLTVV.

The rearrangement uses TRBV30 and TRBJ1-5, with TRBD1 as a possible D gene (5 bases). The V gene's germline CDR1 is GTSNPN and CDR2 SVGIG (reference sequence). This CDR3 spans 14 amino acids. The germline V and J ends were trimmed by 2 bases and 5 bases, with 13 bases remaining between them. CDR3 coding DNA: TGTGCCTGGAGTTTAAGCACAGGCGATCAGCCCCAGCATTTT. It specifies CAWSLSTGDQPQHF.

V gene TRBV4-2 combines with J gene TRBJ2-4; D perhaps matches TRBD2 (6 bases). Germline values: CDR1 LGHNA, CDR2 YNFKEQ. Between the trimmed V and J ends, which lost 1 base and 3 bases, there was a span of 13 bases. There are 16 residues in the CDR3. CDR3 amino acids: CASSQGAGSGKNIQYF. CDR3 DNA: TGTGCCAGCAGCCAAGGGGCGGGTAGCGGCAAAAACATTCAGTACTTC.

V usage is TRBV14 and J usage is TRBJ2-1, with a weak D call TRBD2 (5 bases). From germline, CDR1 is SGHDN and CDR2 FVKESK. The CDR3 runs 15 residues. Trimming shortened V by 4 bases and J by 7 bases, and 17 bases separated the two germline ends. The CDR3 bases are TGTGCCAGCAGCCCCCATAAAAGCGGCCCTAATGAGCAGTTCTTC. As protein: CASSPHKSGPNEQFF.

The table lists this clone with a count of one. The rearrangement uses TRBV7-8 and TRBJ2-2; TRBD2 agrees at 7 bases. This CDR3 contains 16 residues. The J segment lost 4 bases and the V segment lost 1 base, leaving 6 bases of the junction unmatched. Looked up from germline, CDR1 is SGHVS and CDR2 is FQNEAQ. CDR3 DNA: TGTGCCAGCAGCTTAGGATCAGCGGGGAGCACCGGGGAGCTGTTTTTT. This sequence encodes CASSLGSAGSTGELFF.

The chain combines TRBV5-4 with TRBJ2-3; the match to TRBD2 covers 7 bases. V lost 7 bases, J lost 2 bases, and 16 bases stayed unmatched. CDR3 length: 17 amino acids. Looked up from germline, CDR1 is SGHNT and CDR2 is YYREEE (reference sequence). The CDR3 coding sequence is TGTGCCAGCTACCTGGGCGCGGGGGTTAGATTCACAGATACGCAGTATTTT. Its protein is CASYLGAGVRFTDTQYF. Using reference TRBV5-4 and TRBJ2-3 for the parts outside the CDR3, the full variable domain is ETGVTQSPTHLIKTRGQQVTLRCSSQSGHNTVSWYQQALGQGPQFIFQYYREEENGRGNFPPRFSGLQFPNYSSELNVNALELDDSALYLCASYLGAGVRFTDTQYFGPGTRLTVL.

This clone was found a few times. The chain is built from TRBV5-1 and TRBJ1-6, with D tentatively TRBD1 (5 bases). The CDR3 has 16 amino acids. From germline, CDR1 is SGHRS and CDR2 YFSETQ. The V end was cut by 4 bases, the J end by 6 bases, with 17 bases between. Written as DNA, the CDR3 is TGCGCCAGCAGCGTCCTCCCGGGAGGGGTTAATTCACCCCTCCACTTT. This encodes CASSVLPGGVNSPLHF.

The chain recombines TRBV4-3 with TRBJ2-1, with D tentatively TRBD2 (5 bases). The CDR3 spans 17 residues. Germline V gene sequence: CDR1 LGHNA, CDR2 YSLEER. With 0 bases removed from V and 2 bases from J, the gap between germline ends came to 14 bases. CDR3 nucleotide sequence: TGCGCCAGCAGCCAAGATGTAACGGGAATCGCCTACAATGAGCAGTTCTTC. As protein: CASSQDVTGIAYNEQFF.

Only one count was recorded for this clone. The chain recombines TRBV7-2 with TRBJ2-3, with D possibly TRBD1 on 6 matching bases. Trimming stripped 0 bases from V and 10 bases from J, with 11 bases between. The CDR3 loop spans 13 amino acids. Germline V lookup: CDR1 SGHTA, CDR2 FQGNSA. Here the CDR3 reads CASSLAESGAQYF. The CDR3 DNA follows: TGTGCCAGCAGCTTAGCCGAGTCAGGGGCGCAGTATTTT.

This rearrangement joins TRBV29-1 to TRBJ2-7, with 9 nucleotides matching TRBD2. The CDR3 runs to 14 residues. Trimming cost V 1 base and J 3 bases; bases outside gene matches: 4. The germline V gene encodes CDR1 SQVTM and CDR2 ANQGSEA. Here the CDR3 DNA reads TGCAGCGTTGAAGTCTCGCGGGGGGGCTACGAGCAGTACTTC. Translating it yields CSVEVSRGGYEQYF.

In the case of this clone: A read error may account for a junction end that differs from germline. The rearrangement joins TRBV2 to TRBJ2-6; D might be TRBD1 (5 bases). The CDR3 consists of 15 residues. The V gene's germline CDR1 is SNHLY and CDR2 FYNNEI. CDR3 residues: CASIGENAGANALTF. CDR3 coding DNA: TGTGCCAGCATAGGAGAAAACGCTGGGGCCAACGCCCTGACTTTC.

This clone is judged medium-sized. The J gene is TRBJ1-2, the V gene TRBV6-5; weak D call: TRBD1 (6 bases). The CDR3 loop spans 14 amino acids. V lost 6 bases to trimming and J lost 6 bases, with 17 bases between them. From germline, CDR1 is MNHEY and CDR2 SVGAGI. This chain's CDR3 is CASRPGHMGDGYTF. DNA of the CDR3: TGTGCCAGCAGACCGGGACACATGGGAGATGGCTACACCTTC.

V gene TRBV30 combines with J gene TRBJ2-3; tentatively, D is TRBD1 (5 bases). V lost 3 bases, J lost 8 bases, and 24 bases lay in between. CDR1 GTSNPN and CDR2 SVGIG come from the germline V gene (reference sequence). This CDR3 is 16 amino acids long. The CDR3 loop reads CAWSGDWILRGGTQYF. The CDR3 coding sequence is TGTGCCTGGAGCGGAGACTGGATATTAAGGGGTGGTACGCAGTATTTT. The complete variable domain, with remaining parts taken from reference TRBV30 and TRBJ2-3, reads SQTIHQWPATLVQPVGSPLSLECTVEGTSNPNLYWYRQAAGRGLQLLFYSVGIGQISSEVPQNLSASRPQDRQFILSSKKLLLSDSGFYLCAWSGDWILRGGTQYFGPGTRLTVL.

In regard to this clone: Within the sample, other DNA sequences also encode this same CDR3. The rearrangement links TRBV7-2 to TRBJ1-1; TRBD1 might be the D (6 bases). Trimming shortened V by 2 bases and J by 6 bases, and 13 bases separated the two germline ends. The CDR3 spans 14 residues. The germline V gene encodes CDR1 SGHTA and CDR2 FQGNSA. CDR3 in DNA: TGTGCCAGCAGCTTAATCAGGGGAGTCTCTGAAGCTTTCTTT. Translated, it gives CASSLIRGVSEAFF.

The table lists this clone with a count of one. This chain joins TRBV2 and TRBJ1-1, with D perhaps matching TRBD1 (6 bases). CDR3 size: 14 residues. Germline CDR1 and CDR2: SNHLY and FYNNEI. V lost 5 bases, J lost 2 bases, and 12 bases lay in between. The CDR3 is CASSRGQLNTEAFF. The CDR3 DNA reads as TGTGCCAGCAGTCGAGGACAGCTAAACACTGAAGCTTTCTTT. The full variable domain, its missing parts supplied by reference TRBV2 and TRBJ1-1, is EPEVTQTPSHQVTQMGQEVILRCVPISNHLYFYWYRQILGQKVEFLVSFYNNEISEKSEIFDDQFSVERPDGSNFTLKIRSTKLEDSAMYFCASSRGQLNTEAFFGQGTRLTVV.

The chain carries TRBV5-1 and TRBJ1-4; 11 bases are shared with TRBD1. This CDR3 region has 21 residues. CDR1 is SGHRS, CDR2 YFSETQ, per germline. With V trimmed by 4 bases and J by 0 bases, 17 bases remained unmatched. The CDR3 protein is CASSPWTGGAFLGATNEKLFF. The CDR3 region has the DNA TGCGCCAGCAGCCCCTGGACAGGGGGCGCGTTTTTGGGGGCAACTAATGAAAAACTGTTTTTT.

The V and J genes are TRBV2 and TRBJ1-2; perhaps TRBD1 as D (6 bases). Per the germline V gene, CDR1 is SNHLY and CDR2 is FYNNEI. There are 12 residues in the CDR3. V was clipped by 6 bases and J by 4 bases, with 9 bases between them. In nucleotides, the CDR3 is TGTGCCAGCAGAGACAGGCCCTATGGCTACACCTTC. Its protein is CASRDRPYGYTF.

This CDR3 reads CASSLKGLAGFYEQYF. The DNA for the CDR3 is TGTGCCAGCAGCTTAAAGGGGCTAGCGGGGTTCTACGAGCAGTACTTC. This chain joins TRBV7-2 and TRBJ2-5; TRBD2 matches 9 bases. Gene TRBJ2-7 matches the end of the DNA better, so the J call may be wrong. The germline V gene has CDR1 SGHTA and CDR2 FQGNSA. This CDR3 has 16 amino acids.

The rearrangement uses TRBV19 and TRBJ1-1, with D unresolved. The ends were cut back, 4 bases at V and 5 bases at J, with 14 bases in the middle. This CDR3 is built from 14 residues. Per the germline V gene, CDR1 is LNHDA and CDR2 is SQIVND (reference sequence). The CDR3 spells CASSSALSSTEAFF. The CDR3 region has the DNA TGTGCCAGTAGTAGCGCCCTTTCATCGACTGAAGCTTTCTTT.

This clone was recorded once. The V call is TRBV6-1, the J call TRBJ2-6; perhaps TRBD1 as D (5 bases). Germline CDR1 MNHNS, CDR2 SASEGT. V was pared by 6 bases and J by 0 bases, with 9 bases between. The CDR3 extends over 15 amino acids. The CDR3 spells CASSMTVSGANVLTF. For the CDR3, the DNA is TGTGCCAGCAGCATGACAGTCTCTGGGGCCAACGTCCTGACTTTC.

The DNA for the CDR3 is TGTGCCAGCAGTTTCAGGGGCTACACTGAAGCTTTCTTT. This gives the protein CASSFRGYTEAFF. J is TRBJ1-1 and V is TRBV6-1; weak D call: TRBD1 (6 bases). V shed 5 bases and J shed 3 bases, with 10 bases lying between them. Germline loops: CDR1 MNHNS, CDR2 SASEGT. The CDR3 loop spans 13 amino acids.

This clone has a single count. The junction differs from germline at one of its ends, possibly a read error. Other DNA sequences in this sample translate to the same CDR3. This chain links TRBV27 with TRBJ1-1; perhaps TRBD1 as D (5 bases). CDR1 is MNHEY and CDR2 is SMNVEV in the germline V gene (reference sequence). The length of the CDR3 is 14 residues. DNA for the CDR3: TGTGCCAGCAGTCGGGCGGGGGGTGGGACTGAAGCCTTCTTT. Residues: CASSRAGGGTEAFF.

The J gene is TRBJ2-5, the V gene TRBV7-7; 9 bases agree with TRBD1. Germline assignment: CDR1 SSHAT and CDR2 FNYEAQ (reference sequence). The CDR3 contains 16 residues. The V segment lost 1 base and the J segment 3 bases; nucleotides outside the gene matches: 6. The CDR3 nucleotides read TGTGCCAGCAGCTTAGGAGACAGGGGGTACAAAGAGACCCAGTACTTC. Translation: CASSLGDRGYKETQYF.